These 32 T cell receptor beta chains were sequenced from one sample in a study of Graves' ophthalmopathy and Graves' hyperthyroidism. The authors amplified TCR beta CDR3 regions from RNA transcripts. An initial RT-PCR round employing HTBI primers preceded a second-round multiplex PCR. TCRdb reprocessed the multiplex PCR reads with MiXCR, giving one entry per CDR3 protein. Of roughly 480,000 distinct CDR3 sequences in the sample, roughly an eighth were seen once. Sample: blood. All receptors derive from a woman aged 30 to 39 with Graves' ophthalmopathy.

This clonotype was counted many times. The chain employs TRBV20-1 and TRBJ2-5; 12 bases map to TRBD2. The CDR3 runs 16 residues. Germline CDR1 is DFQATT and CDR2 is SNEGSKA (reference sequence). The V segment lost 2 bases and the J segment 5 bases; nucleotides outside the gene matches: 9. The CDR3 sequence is CSARPLAGGVAETQYF. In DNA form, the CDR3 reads TGCAGTGCTAGACCACTAGCGGGGGGAGTCGCGGAGACCCAGTACTTC.

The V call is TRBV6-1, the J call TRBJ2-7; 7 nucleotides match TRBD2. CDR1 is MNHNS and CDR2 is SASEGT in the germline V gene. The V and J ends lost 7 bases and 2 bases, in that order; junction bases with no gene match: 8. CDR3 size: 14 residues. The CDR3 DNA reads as TGTGCCAGCATGGGAGGAGCGGGAACCTACGAGCAGTACTTC. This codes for CASMGGAGTYEQYF.

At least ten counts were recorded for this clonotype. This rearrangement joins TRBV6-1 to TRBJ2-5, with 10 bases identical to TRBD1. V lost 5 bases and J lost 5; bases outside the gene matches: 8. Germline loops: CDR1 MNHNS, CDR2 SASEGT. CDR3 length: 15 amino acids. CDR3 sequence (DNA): TGTGCCAGCAGTCGCCCGACAGGGGGCGGGGAGACCCAGTACTTC. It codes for CASSRPTGGGETQYF.

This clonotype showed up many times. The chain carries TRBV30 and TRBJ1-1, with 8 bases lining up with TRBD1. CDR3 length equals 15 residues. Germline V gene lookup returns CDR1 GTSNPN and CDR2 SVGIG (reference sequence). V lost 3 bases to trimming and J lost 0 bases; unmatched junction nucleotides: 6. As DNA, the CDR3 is TGTGCCTGGAGGAGGACAGGGTTTATGAACACTGAAGCTTTCTTT. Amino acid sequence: CAWRRTGFMNTEAFF. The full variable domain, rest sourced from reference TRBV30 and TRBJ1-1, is SQTIHQWPATLVQPVGSPLSLECTVEGTSNPNLYWYRQAAGRGLQLLFYSVGIGQISSEVPQNLSASRPQDRQFILSSKKLLLSDSGFYLCAWRRTGFMNTEAFFGQGTRLTVV.

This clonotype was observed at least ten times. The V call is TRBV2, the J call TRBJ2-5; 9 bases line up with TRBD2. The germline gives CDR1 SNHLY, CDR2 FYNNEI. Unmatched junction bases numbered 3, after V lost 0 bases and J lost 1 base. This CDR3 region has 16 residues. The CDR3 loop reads CASSEALAGTQETQYF. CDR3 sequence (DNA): TGTGCCAGCAGTGAAGCGCTAGCGGGGACCCAAGAGACCCAGTACTTC.

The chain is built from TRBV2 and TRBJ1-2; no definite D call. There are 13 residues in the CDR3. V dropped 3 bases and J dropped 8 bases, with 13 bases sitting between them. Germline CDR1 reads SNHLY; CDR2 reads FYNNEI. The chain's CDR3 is CASSEVDLWGYTF. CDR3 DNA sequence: TGTGCCAGCAGTGAGGTGGACCTTTGGGGCTACACCTTC.

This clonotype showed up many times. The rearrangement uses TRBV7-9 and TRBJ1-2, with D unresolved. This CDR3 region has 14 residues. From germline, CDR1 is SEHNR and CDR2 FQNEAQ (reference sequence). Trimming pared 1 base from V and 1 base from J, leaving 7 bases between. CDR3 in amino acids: CASSLVLFNYGYTF. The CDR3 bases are TGTGCCAGCAGCTTAGTCCTGTTTAACTATGGCTACACCTTC.

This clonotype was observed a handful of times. This CDR3 is CASSPQNIRGEQYF. The CDR3 nucleotides read TGTGCCAGCAGCCCCCAAAACATACGGGGCGAGCAGTACTTC. The chain joins TRBV11-2 to TRBJ2-7, with D tentatively TRBD2 (5 bases). Germline V gives CDR1 SGHAT, CDR2 FQNNGV. V gave up 5 bases and J gave up 6 bases, with 17 bases separating them. The length of the CDR3 is 14 residues.

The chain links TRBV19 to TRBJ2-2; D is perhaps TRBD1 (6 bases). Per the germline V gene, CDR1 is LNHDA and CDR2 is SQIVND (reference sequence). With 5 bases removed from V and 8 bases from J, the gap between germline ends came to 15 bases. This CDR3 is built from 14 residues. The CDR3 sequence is CASSPLGGVGELFF. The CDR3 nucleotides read TGTGCCAGTAGTCCTTTAGGGGGAGTTGGGGAGCTGTTTTTT.

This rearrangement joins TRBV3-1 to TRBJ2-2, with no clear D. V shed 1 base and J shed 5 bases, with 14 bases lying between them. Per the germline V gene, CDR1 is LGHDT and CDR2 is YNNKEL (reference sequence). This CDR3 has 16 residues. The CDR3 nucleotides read TGTGCCAGCAGCCAAGGTTGGCAGGCGATTACCGGGGAGCTGTTTTTT. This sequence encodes CASSQGWQAITGELFF.

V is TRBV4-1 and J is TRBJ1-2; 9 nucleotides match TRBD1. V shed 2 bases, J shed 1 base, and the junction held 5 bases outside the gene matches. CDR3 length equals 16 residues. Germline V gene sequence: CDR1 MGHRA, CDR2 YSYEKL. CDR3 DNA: TGCGCCAGCAGCCAACCCTCGGGACAGGGTAACTATGGCTACACCTTC. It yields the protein CASSQPSGQGNYGYTF.

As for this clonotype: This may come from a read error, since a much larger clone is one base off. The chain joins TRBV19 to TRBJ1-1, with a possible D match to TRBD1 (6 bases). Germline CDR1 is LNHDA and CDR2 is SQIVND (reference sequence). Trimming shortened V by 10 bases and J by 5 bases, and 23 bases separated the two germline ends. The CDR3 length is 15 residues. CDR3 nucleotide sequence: TGTGCCACTAGCCCTCTGAGACAGGCCAATACTGAAGCTTTCTTT. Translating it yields CATSPLRQANTEAFF.

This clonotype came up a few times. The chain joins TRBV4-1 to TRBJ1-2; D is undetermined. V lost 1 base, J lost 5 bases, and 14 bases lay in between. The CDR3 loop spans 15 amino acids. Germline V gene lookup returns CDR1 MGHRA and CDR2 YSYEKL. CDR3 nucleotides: TGCGCCAGCAGCCAAGGGCGGTTCGGATTTTATGGCTACACCTTC. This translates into CASSQGRFGFYGYTF.

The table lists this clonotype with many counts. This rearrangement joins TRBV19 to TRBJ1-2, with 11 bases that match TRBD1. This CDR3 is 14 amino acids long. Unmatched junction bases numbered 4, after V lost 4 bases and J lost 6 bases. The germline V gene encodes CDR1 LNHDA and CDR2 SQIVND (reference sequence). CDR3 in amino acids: CASSTGQGAHGYTF. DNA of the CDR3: TGTGCCAGTAGTACCGGACAGGGGGCACATGGCTACACCTTC.

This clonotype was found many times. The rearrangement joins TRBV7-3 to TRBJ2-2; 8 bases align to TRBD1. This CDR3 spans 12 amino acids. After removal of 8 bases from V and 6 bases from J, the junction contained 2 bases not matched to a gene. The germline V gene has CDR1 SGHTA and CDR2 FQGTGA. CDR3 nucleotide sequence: TGTGCCAGCCAGGGGGCGGCCGGGGAGCTGTTTTTT. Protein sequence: CASQGAAGELFF.

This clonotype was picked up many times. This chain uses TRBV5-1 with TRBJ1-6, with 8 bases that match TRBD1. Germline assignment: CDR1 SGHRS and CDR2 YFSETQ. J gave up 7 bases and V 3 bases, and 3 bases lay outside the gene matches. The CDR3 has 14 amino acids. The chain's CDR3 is CASSYGQGNSPLHF. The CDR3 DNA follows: TGCGCCAGCAGCTATGGACAGGGAAATTCACCCCTCCACTTT.

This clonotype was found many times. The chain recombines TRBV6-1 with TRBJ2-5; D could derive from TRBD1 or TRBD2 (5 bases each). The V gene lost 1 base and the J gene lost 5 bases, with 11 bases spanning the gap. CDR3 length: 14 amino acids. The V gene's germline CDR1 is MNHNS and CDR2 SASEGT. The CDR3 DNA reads TGTGCCAGCAGTGAAGGGGGCGGCGGGGAGACCCAGTACTTC. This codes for CASSEGGGGETQYF.

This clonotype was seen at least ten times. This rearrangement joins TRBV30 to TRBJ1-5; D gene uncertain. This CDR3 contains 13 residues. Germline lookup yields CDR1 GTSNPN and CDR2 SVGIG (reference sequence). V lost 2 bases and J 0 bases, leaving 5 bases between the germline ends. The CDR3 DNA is TGTGCCTGGAGTCCGTATAGCAATCAGCCCCAGCATTTT. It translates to CAWSPYSNQPQHF.

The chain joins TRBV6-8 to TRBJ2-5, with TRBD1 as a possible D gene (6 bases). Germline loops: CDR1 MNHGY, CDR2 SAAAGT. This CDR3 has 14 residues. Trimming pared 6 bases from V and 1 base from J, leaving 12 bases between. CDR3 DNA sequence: TGTGCCAGCAGGAAACAGGGCTCCCAAGAGACCCAGTACTTC. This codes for CASRKQGSQETQYF.

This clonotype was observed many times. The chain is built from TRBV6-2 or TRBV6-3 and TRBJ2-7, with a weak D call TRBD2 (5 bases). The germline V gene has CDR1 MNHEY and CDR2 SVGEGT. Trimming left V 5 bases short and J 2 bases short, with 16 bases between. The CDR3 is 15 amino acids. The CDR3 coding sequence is TGTGCCAGCAGTGCCCTAGCCCAACCCGCCTACGAGCAGTACTTC. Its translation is CASSALAQPAYEQYF.

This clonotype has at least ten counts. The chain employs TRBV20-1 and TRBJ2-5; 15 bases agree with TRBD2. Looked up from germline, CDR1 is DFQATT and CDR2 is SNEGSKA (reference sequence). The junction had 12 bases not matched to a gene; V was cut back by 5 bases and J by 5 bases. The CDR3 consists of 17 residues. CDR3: CSAYTGTSGRIVETQYF. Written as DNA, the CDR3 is TGCAGTGCTTATACCGGGACTAGCGGGAGGATTGTGGAGACCCAGTACTTC.

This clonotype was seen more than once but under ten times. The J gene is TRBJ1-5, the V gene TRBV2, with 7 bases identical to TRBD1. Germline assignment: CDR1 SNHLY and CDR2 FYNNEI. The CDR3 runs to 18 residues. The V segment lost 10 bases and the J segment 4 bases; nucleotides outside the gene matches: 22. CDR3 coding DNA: TGTGCCACTCGAGCGGCCAGGGGGGGCCCAAGGGGTAATCAGCCCCAGCATTTT. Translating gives CATRAARGGPRGNQPQHF.

The CDR3 region is CASGGGSSYEQYF. DNA of the CDR3: TGTGCCAGCGGGGGGGGCTCCTCCTACGAGCAGTACTTC. V usage is TRBV9 and J usage is TRBJ2-7; tentatively, D is TRBD2 (7 bases). Germline CDR1 and CDR2: SGDLS and YYNGEE. CDR3 length: 13 residues. V dropped 7 bases and J dropped 0 bases, with 11 bases sitting between them.

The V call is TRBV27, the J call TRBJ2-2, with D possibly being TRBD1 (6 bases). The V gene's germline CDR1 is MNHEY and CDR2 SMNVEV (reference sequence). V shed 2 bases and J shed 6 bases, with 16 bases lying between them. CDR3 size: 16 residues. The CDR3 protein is CASSLGLQGRPGELFF. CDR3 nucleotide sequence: TGTGCCAGCAGTTTAGGCCTACAGGGCCGGCCCGGGGAGCTGTTTTTT.

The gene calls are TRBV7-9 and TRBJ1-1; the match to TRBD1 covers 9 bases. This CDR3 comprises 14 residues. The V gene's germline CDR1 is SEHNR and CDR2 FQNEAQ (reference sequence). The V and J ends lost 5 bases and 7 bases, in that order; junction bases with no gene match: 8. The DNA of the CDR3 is TGTGCCAGCAGCACTCAACAGGGGGCGAGTGAAGCTTTCTTT. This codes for CASSTQQGASEAFF.

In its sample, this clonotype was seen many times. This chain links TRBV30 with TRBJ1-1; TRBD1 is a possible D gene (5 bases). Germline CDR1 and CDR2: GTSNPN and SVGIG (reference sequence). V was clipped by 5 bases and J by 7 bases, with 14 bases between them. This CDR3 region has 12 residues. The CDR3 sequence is CAWGGTQVEAFF. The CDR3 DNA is TGTGCCTGGGGGGGGACCCAGGTTGAAGCTTTCTTT.

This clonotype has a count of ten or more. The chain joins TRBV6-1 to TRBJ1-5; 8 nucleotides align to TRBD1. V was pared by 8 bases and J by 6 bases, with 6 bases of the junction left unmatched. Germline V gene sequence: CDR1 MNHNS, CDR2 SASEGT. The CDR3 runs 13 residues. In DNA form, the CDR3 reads TGTGCCAGCGCTCGGGACAGGCCTCAGCCCCAGCATTTT. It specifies CASARDRPQPQHF.

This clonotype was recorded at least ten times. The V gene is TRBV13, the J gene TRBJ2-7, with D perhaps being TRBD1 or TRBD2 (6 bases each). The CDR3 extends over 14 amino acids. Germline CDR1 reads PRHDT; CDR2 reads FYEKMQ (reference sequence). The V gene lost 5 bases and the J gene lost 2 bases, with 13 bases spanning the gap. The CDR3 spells CASSEGEVTYEQYF. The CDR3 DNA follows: TGTGCCAGCAGCGAGGGGGAGGTAACCTACGAGCAGTACTTC.

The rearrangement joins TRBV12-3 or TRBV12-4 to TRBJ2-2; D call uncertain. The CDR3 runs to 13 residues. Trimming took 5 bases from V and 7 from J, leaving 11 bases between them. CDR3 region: CASSPYANGELFF. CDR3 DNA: TGTGCCAGCAGTCCTTACGCGAACGGGGAGCTGTTTTTT.

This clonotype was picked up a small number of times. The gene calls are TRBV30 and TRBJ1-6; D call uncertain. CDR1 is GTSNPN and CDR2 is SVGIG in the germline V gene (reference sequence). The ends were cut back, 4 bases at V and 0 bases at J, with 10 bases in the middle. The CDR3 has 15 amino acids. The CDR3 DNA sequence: TGTGCCTGGAAGGTTTACGGCTCCTATAATTCACCCCTCCACTTT. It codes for CAWKVYGSYNSPLHF.

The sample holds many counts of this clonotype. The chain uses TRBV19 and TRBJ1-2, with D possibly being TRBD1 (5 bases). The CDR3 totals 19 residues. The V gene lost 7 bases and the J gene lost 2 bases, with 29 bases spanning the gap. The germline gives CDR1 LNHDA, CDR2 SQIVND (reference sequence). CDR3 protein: CASTSSGSSGGRFNYGYTF. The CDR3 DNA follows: TGTGCCAGTACCAGTTCGGGCTCCAGTGGGGGACGGTTCAACTATGGCTACACCTTC.

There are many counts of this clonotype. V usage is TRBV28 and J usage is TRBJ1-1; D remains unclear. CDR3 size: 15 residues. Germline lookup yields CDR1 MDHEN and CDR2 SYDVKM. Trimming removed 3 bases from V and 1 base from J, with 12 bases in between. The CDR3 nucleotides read TGTGCCAGCAGTTTCAAGCTGGGAGGGAACACTGAAGCTTTCTTT. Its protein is CASSFKLGGNTEAFF.